These 30 T cell receptor beta chains share one sample of origin, sequenced in a study of Ad26.COV2.S vaccination and SARS-CoV-2 variants. Assay: immunoSEQ multiplex PCR; the TCRdb copy retains only in-frame clones and omits some. The sample shows about 480,000 clones, approximately 88% of them seen only once. Sample treatment: about 20 received Ad26.COV2.S at low or high dose, single or two shots; roughly five received placebo; per-sample allocation not given. Samples analyzed were those drawn on day 63 after the first vaccine or placebo injection. The sequences come from peripheral blood, collected in a trial of Ad26.COV2.S vaccine versus placebo. These receptors were obtained from a person between 18 and 60 years old who received the Ad26.COV2.S COVID-19 vaccine or a placebo.

This clone was detected only a few times. The CDR3 protein is CASSLMSEAFF. The CDR3 DNA is TGTGCCAGCAGCTTGATGTCTGAAGCTTTCTTT. The chain recombines TRBV5-6 with TRBJ1-1; no definite D call. In germline, CDR1 is SGHDT, CDR2 YYEEEE. The CDR3 has 11 residues. Trimming removed 1 base at V and 6 bases at J, with 4 bases between. The variable domain in full, with the rest retrieved from reference TRBV5-6 and TRBJ1-1, is DAGVTQSPTHLIKTRGQQVTLRCSPKSGHDTVSWYQQALGQGPQFIFQYYEEEERQRGNFPDRFSGHQFPNYSSELNVNALLLGDSALYLCASSLMSEAFFGQGTRLTVV.

The rearrangement links TRBV30 to TRBJ2-7; weak D call: TRBD1 (6 bases). Germline CDR1 GTSNPN, CDR2 SVGIG (reference sequence). V was shortened by 4 bases and J by 6 bases, with 16 bases between the two germline ends. The length of the CDR3 is 13 residues. CDR3 DNA: TGTGCCTGGAACCGGGACATAACTCTCGAGCAGTACTTC. Its translation is CAWNRDITLEQYF.

This clone appeared once. The genes are TRBV29-1 and TRBJ2-7; D possibly corresponds to TRBD2 (5 bases). The CDR3 contains 13 residues. CDR1 is SQVTM and CDR2 is ANQGSEA in the germline V gene. V lost 4 bases and J 6 bases, leaving 16 bases between the germline ends. The CDR3 spells CSVAAGTEGEQYF. The CDR3 nucleotides are TGCAGCGTTGCTGCAGGCACCGAGGGCGAGCAGTACTTC.

This clone was seen just once. The chain joins TRBV18 to TRBJ2-6, with D unclear. The CDR3 totals 16 residues. V was clipped by 3 bases and J by 1 base, with 10 bases between them. CDR1 is KGHSH, CDR2 LQKENI, per germline. This CDR3 reads CASSPTSGSGANVLTF. In nucleotides, the CDR3 is TGTGCCAGCTCACCTACTTCGGGTTCTGGGGCCAACGTCCTGACTTTC.

The chain couples TRBV5-6 to TRBJ2-1; D is uncertain. The CDR3 is 13 residues long. In germline, CDR1 is SGHDT, CDR2 YYEEEE. V dropped 4 bases and J dropped 2 bases, with 7 bases sitting between them. The CDR3 is CASSPEPYNEQFF. The CDR3 coding sequence is TGTGCCAGCAGCCCGGAGCCCTACAATGAGCAGTTCTTC.

This chain connects TRBV19 to TRBJ2-2, with 12 bases that match TRBD2. Germline lookup yields CDR1 LNHDA and CDR2 SQIVND (reference sequence). J gave up 1 base and V 10 bases, and 4 bases lay outside the gene matches. This CDR3 comprises 15 residues. The CDR3 region is CATRTSGKNTGELFF. In DNA, the CDR3 is TGTGCCACCAGGACTAGCGGGAAGAACACCGGGGAGCTGTTTTTT. The variable domain in full, completed from reference TRBV19 and TRBJ2-2, reads DGGITQSPKYLFRKEGQNVTLSCEQNLNHDAMYWYRQDPGQGLRLIYYSQIVNDFQKGDIAEGYSVSREKKESFPLTVTSAQKNPTAFYLCATRTSGKNTGELFFGEGSRLTVL.

The chain combines TRBV5-4 with TRBJ2-2; tentatively, D is TRBD2 (6 bases). The length of the CDR3 is 18 residues. Germline V gene sequence: CDR1 SGHNT, CDR2 YYREEE (reference sequence). Trimming took 4 bases from V and 0 from J, leaving 19 bases between them. The CDR3 bases are TGTGCCAGCAGCGGGGGACTTCTTCCATTAACGAACACCGGGGAGCTGTTTTTT. It translates to CASSGGLLPLTNTGELFF.

This chain links TRBV11-1 with TRBJ1-4; D not certain. Looked up from germline, CDR1 is SGHAT and CDR2 is FQDESV (reference sequence). The CDR3 length is 15 residues. The V end lost 0 bases, the J end lost 7 bases, and 12 bases lay between the germline ends. This CDR3 is CASSLASGGLEKLFF. The CDR3 bases are TGTGCCAGCAGCTTAGCCTCCGGTGGACTTGAAAAACTGTTTTTT.

This clone was counted a few times. The CDR3 nucleotides are TGTGCCAGCAGCATCACTAGCGGACGTTACGAGCAGTACTTC. Translated, it gives CASSITSGRYEQYF. This rearrangement joins TRBV7-2 to TRBJ2-7, with 8 bases lining up with TRBD2. The CDR3 has 14 residues. The trim removed 5 bases at V and 4 bases at J, leaving 7 bases unmatched. Germline assignment: CDR1 SGHTA and CDR2 FQGNSA.

The gene calls are TRBV6-4 and TRBJ2-2; no clear D. Germline V gene sequence: CDR1 MRHNA, CDR2 SNTAGT. CDR3 length: 14 amino acids. With 4 bases removed from V and 3 bases from J, the gap between germline ends came to 9 bases. This chain's CDR3 is CASSVLADTGELFF. CDR3 bases: TGTGCCAGCAGTGTCCTCGCGGACACCGGGGAGCTGTTTTTT.

The V call is TRBV28, the J call TRBJ1-6, with TRBD1 as a possible D gene (6 bases). Trimming took 7 bases from V and 11 from J, leaving 21 bases between them. The CDR3 spans 15 residues. Looked up from germline, CDR1 is MDHEN and CDR2 is SYDVKM. In DNA form, the CDR3 reads TGTGCCAGCATCCCCACAACCGGGACATACACACCCCTCCACTTT. This codes for CASIPTTGTYTPLHF.

Comments on this clone: The sample contains more than one DNA sequence encoding this CDR3. CDR3 DNA sequence: TGTGCCAGCAGTTTGGTTGGCTATGGCTACACCTTC. It codes for CASSLVGYGYTF. The chain links TRBV12-3 or TRBV12-4 to TRBJ1-2; D remains ambiguous. The V end was cut by 3 bases, the J end by 4 bases, with 6 bases between. The CDR3 is made up of 12 amino acids.

The gene calls are TRBV4-3 and TRBJ2-3; 9 bases map to TRBD2. The CDR3 has 17 residues. Germline CDR1 LGHNA, CDR2 YSLEER. Unmatched junction bases numbered 12, after V lost 4 bases and J lost 4 bases. DNA for the CDR3: TGCGCCAGCAGCCGAGCCCTTAGCGGGAGTGGCTCAGATACGCAGTATTTT. Translating it yields CASSRALSGSGSDTQYF.

The chain is built from TRBV29-1 and TRBJ1-1; the D gene is possibly TRBD1 (6 bases). The V gene lost 0 bases and the J gene lost 5 bases, with 13 bases spanning the gap. This CDR3 comprises 14 residues. The germline V gene has CDR1 SQVTM and CDR2 ANQGSEA. The CDR3 DNA reads TGCAGCGTTGAAGATGTCAGGGGCGGTACTGAAGCTTTCTTT. This translates into CSVEDVRGGTEAFF. Full variable domain (outside the CDR3, taken from reference TRBV29-1 and TRBJ1-1): SAVISQKPSRDICQRGTSLTIQCQVDSQVTMMFWYRQQPGQSLTLIATANQGSEATYESGFVIDKFPISRPNLTFSTLTVSNMSPEDSSIYLCSVEDVRGGTEAFFGQGTRLTVV.

The chain recombines TRBV7-2 with TRBJ1-1; D is possibly TRBD1 (5 bases). The CDR3 sequence is 15 residues long. The V gene's germline CDR1 is SGHTA and CDR2 FQGNSA. V lost 2 bases and J 5 bases, leaving 15 bases between the germline ends. The CDR3 bases are TGTGCCAGCAGCTTAATCCCAGGGTCGGGGACTGAAGCTTTCTTT. Translated: CASSLIPGSGTEAFF.

V gene TRBV28 combines with J gene TRBJ1-1; no reliable D call. The CDR3 contains 14 residues. Trimming removed 4 bases from V and 8 bases from J, with 17 bases in between. Germline V gene data show CDR1 as MDHEN and CDR2 as SYDVKM. CDR3 protein: CASSSTGETWEAFF. In nucleotides, the CDR3 is TGTGCCAGCAGTTCAACCGGCGAAACCTGGGAAGCTTTCTTT.

The V and J genes are TRBV7-6 and TRBJ1-4, with D perhaps TRBD1 (6 bases). The CDR3 consists of 14 residues. The germline V gene has CDR1 SGHVS and CDR2 FNYEAQ. The germline V and J ends were trimmed by 2 bases and 3 bases, with 7 bases remaining between them. The CDR3 nucleotides read TGTGCCAGCAGCTTACGACAGGCTAATGAAAAACTGTTTTTT. Translation: CASSLRQANEKLFF.

The chain employs TRBV5-1 and TRBJ2-1, with 7 bases aligning to TRBD1. There are 14 residues in the CDR3. V shed 0 bases and J 5 bases; nucleotides not matched to a gene: 2. Germline V gives CDR1 SGHRS, CDR2 YFSETQ. CDR3 in amino acids: CASSLGDRDNEQFF. CDR3 sequence (DNA): TGCGCCAGCAGCTTGGGCGACAGGGACAATGAGCAGTTCTTC.

J is TRBJ1-3 and V is TRBV6-5, with 7 bases aligning to TRBD1. Germline V gene lookup returns CDR1 MNHEY and CDR2 SVGAGI. V trimming: 6 bases; J trimming: 4 bases; junction bases outside the gene matches: 3. The CDR3 length is 13 residues. The CDR3 DNA reads TGTGCCAGCAGCCACAGGGGCGGAAACACCATATATTTT. This sequence encodes CASSHRGGNTIYF.

The chain's CDR3 is CASSIKGPATNEKLFF. CDR3 in DNA: TGTGCCAGTAGTATTAAGGGCCCAGCAACTAATGAAAAACTGTTTTTT. The rearrangement uses TRBV19 and TRBJ1-4, with D unresolved. V lost 3 bases and J lost 0, with 11 bases in between. Germline values: CDR1 LNHDA, CDR2 SQIVND (reference sequence). The CDR3 runs 16 residues. Complete variable domain (other parts from reference TRBV19 and TRBJ1-4): DGGITQSPKYLFRKEGQNVTLSCEQNLNHDAMYWYRQDPGQGLRLIYYSQIVNDFQKGDIAEGYSVSREKKESFPLTVTSAQKNPTAFYLCASSIKGPATNEKLFFGSGTQLSVL.

The V gene is TRBV27, the J gene TRBJ1-5, with D unresolved. The germline V gene encodes CDR1 MNHEY and CDR2 SMNVEV (reference sequence). The CDR3 is made up of 13 amino acids. Trimming stripped 3 bases from V and 7 bases from J, with 10 bases between. The CDR3: CASSFSGPQPQHF. CDR3 sequence (DNA): TGTGCCAGCAGTTTTTCAGGTCCGCAGCCCCAGCATTTT.

The gene calls are TRBV28 and TRBJ1-1; TRBD1 might be the D (5 bases). V lost 9 bases and J lost 3, with 17 bases in between. The CDR3 has 14 amino acids. CDR1 is MDHEN, CDR2 SYDVKM, per germline. CDR3 sequence (DNA): TGTGCCAGTGTCGGTGGGGGGGTTCACACTGAAGCTTTCTTT. It is translated as CASVGGGVHTEAFF.

This clone showed up just a few times. This chain joins TRBV12-3 or TRBV12-4 and TRBJ2-1; D is perhaps TRBD1 or TRBD2 (5 bases each). Trimming pared 10 bases from V and 7 bases from J, leaving 14 bases between. The CDR3 is 12 residues long. The CDR3 region has the DNA TGTGCCACGGACCGGGGCCAGAATGAGCAGTTCTTC. This gives the protein CATDRGQNEQFF.

Points on this clone: Within the sample, other DNA sequences also encode this same CDR3. The chain links TRBV2 to TRBJ1-4; 8 positions match TRBD1. From germline, CDR1 is SNHLY and CDR2 FYNNEI. The V segment lost 5 bases and the J segment 8 bases; nucleotides outside the gene matches: 7. The CDR3 spans 14 residues. The chain's CDR3 is CASSPDRGREKLFF. The DNA for the CDR3 is TGTGCCAGCAGTCCTGACAGGGGCAGGGAAAAACTGTTTTTT. Combining the CDR3 with reference TRBV2 and TRBJ1-4 gives the whole variable domain EPEVTQTPSHQVTQMGQEVILRCVPISNHLYFYWYRQILGQKVEFLVSFYNNEISEKSEIFDDQFSVERPDGSNFTLKIRSTKLEDSAMYFCASSPDRGREKLFFGSGTQLSVL.

This chain links TRBV10-3 with TRBJ1-1; tentative D call: TRBD1 (6 bases). This CDR3 has 14 residues. Per the germline V gene, CDR1 is ENHRY and CDR2 is SYGVKD. The V gene lost 6 bases and the J gene lost 4 bases, with 15 bases spanning the gap. As DNA, the CDR3 is TGTGCCATCAGGGAACAGGGTGTGGGCACTGAAGCTTTCTTT. Translation gives CAIREQGVGTEAFF.

This chain uses TRBV6-5 with TRBJ1-2; 8 nucleotides agree with TRBD1. With V trimmed by 2 bases and J by 1 base, 6 bases remained unmatched. This CDR3 is 16 amino acids long. Germline CDR1 reads MNHEY; CDR2 reads SVGAGI. The CDR3 protein is CASSYLGTGLNYGYTF. CDR3 in DNA: TGTGCCAGCAGTTACCTTGGGACAGGACTTAACTATGGCTACACCTTC.

This clone was counted once. The rearrangement joins TRBV20-1 to TRBJ2-7; 7 bases are a match to TRBD2. From germline, CDR1 is DFQATT and CDR2 SNEGSKA (reference sequence). Unmatched junction bases numbered 21, after V lost 3 bases and J lost 4 bases. This CDR3 region has 18 residues. CDR3 loop: CSASGGSLAGVRVYEQYF. The DNA of the CDR3 is TGCAGTGCTAGTGGTGGGTCCCTGGCGGGAGTTAGGGTGTACGAGCAGTACTTC.

Of note for this clone: Sequence at one end of the junction differs from germline and may be a read error. The chain has TRBV20-1 and TRBJ2-5; TRBD1 is a possible D gene (6 bases). Germline assignment: CDR1 DFQATT and CDR2 SNEGSKA (reference sequence). CDR3 length: 10 residues. DNA of the CDR3: TGCAGTGCTAGGGACCGGGACAATAACTTC. This codes for CSARDRDNNF.

The rearrangement uses TRBV5-4 and TRBJ2-1; D gene uncertain. The CDR3 extends over 15 amino acids. The V gene's germline CDR1 is SGHNT and CDR2 YYREEE (reference sequence). Trimming left V 4 bases short and J 0 bases short, with 11 bases between. CDR3 region: CASSAGLGSYNEQFF. The CDR3 coding sequence is TGTGCCAGCAGCGCTGGTCTGGGCTCCTACAATGAGCAGTTCTTC.

The sample holds a few counts of this clone. The V and J genes are TRBV19 and TRBJ2-3, with 10 bases lining up with TRBD2. V shed 5 bases and J 2 bases; nucleotides not matched to a gene: 7. The length of the CDR3 is 16 residues. Germline-derived CDR1 and CDR2 are LNHDA and SQIVND (reference sequence). CDR3 in DNA: TGTGCCAGTAGTGCAAGACTAGCGGGTGACACAGATACGCAGTATTTT. It codes for CASSARLAGDTDTQYF.